The source of this TCR beta chain is a study of blood T cell repertoires in COVID-19. Study-wide context: Italy, Spain and the United States were the sources of the convalescent and acute COVID-19 samples. T cells, B-cell-depleted T cells, or PBMCs supplied cDNA or gDNA.

The CDR3 has 16 residues. V was trimmed by 4 bases and J by 2 bases, leaving 17 bases between them. Per germline, CDR1 SNHLY and CDR2 FYNNEI. Under the authors' procedure: Cell counts per sample came from amplifying reference gene primers. The protocol was immunoSEQ multiplex PCR, while the TCRdb copy is restricted to in-frame clones and leaves out a portion. The V and J calls and clone size are taken from that table; D and trimming were inferred from the DNA. The table has approximately 300,000 clones, more than 80% seen once. The clonotype originates from a man younger than 30 who had recovered from COVID-19. The sequenced material came from peripheral blood. The V and J genes are TRBV2 and TRBJ1-1; D is ambiguous. The CDR3 DNA reads as TGTGCCAGCAGTGTGGAAGGGAGATCGGGAAACACTGAAGCTTTCTTT. Encoded protein: CASSVEGRSGNTEAFF.